The TCR beta chain described here comes from a study of T-cell memory formation after mild COVID-19. Study-wide context: The study found TCR clusters largely donor specific. General study results and limits: Some clones that responded turned up in pre-infection memory, which suggests that cross-reactive memory joined in. Contracting clones localized mainly to CM and EM when CD4+ and mainly to EMRA when CD8+.

The table lists this clonotype with a few counts. The antigen is not known. With 4 bases removed from V and 5 bases from J, the gap between germline ends came to 14 bases. There are 14 residues in the CDR3. Germline values: CDR1 SNHLY, CDR2 FYNNEI. Constant-segment-primed 5'RACE gave TCR alpha and TCR beta cDNA libraries with sample barcodes and UMIs. MiXCR, run by TCRdb on the 5' RACE reads, gives a single entry per CDR3 protein. The sample carries hundreds of thousands of distinct CDR3 sequences, 15% to 20% recorded once. The sequence came from a man between 18 and 35 years old who had mild COVID-19 (a few samples of this study predate the infection). Cell type and time point are not known. The sample was PBMCs or a T cell subset sorted from them (not recorded which). The V call is TRBV2, the J call TRBJ2-5, with D perhaps matching TRBD2 (7 bases). The CDR3 coding sequence is TGTGCCAGCAGTGTTTTCGGGGGGCAGGAGACCCAGTACTTC. Amino acids: CASSVFGGQETQYF. Looking up the rest from reference TRBV2 and TRBJ2-5 gives the full variable domain: EPEVTQTPSHQVTQMGQEVILRCVPISNHLYFYWYRQILGQKVEFLVSFYNNEISEKSEIFDDQFSVERPDGSNFTLKIRSTKLEDSAMYFCASSVFGGQETQYFGPGTRLLVL.